This TCR beta chain was profiled in a study of T cells in Graves' hyperthyroidism and ophthalmopathy. The CDR3 runs 14 residues. Trimming left V 2 bases short and J 2 bases short, with 9 bases between. Comment on this clonotype: Just one base apart from a much larger clone, this may be a read error.

From RNA transcripts, TCR beta CDR3 regions were amplified. When the TCR CDR3 underwent first-round RT-PCR, the HTBI primer set was used. TCRdb recomputed calls from the multiplex PCR reads with MiXCR, one row per CDR3 protein. There are 470,000 or so distinct CDR3 sequences in the sample; about a fifth occur only once, and more than 25% lies in the top ten. This receptor was identified in a man in his late teens or twenties with Graves' hyperthyroidism. The chain recombines TRBV12-3 or TRBV12-4 with TRBJ1-1, with a weak D call TRBD1 (5 bases). Sequencing was carried out using blood. The CDR3 DNA reads as TGTGCCAGCAGTTTATGGGGGGTAAACACTGAAGCTTTCTTT. Protein sequence: CASSLWGVNTEAFF.